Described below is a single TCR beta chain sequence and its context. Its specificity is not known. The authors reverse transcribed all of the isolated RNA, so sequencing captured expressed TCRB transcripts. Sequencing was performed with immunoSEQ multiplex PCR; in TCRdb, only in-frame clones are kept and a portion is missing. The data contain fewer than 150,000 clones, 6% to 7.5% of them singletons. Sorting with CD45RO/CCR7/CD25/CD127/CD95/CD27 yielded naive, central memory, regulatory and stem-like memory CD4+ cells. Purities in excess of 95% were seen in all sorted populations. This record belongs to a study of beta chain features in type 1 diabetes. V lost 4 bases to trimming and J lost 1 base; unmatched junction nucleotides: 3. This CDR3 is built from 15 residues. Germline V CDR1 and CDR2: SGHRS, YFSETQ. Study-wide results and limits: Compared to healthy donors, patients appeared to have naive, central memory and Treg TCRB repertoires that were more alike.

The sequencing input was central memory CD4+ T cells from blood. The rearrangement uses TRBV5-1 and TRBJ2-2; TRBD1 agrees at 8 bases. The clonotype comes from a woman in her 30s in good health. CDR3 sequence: CASSRQGLNTGELFF. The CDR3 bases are TGCGCCAGCAGCCGACAGGGGTTGAACACCGGGGAGCTGTTTTTT. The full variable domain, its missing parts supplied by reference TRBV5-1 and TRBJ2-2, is KAGVTQTPRYLIKTRGQQVTLSCSPISGHRSVSWYQQTPGQGLQFLFEYFSETQRNKGNFPGRFSGRQFSNSRSEMNVSTLELGDSALYLCASSRQGLNTGELFFGEGSRLTVL.